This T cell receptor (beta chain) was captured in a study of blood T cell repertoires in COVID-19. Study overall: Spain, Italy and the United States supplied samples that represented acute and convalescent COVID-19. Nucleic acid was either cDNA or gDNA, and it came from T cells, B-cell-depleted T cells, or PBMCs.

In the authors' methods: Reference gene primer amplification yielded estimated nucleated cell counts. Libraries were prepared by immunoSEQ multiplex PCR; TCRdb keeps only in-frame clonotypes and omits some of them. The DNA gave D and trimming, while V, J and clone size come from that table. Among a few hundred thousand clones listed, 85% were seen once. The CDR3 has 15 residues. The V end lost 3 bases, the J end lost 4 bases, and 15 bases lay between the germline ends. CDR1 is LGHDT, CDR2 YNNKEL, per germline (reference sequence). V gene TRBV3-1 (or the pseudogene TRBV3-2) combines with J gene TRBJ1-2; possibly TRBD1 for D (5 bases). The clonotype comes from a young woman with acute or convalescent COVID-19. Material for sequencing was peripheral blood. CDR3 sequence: CASSQASGVGYGYTF. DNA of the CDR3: TGTGCCAGCAGCCAGGCGTCGGGGGTTGGCTATGGCTACACCTTC.